This T cell receptor beta chain was identified during a study of blood T cells in healthy people across ages. For the second PCR, which ran for roughly 6 to 12 cycles, a sample-barcoded 5' primer and a J-beta primer mix were used. TCRdb re-called the 5' RACE reads through MiXCR, storing one row per CDR3 protein. The sample holds over 1.5 million distinct CDR3 sequences, roughly 52% seen once. V shed 10 bases and J shed 2 bases, with 14 bases lying between them. CDR3 length: 13 residues. Germline CDR1 and CDR2: MGHDK and SYGVNS. Sequencing used blood. The genes are TRBV25-1 and TRBJ1-2; TRBD1 is a possible D gene (5 bases). This TCR came from a woman between 40 and 55 years old in good health. CDR3 sequence reads: CANRHSTNYGYTF. The DNA for the CDR3 is TGTGCCAACAGGCACAGCACGAACTATGGCTACACCTTC.